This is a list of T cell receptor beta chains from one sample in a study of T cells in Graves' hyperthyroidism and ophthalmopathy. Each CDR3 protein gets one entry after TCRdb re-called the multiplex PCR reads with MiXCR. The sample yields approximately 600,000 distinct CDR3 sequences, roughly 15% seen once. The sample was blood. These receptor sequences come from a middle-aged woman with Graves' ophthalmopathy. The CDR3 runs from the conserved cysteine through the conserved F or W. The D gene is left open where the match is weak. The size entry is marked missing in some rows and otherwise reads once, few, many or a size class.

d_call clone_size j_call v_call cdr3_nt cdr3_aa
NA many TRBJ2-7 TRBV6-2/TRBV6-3 TGTGCCAGCAGTTACTCCAACAGTTACGAGCAGTACTTC CASSYSNSYEQYF
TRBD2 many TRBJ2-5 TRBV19 TGTGCCAGTAGTCGGGGGGACGGAACTAGCGGGAGAGAGACCCAGTACTTC CASSRGDGTSGRETQYF
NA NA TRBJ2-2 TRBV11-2 TGTGCCAGCAGCTTCCGTCTCACGGGATGGGCCGGGGAGCTGTTTTTT CASSFRLTGWAGELFF
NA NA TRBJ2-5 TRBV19 TGTGCCACCCGGGGGGCAGGGGAGTTGGAGACCCAGTACTTC CATRGAGELETQYF
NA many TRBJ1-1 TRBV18 TGTGCCAGCTCAGAGGAGGGCCGTGGCACTGAAGCTTTCTTT CASSEEGRGTEAFF
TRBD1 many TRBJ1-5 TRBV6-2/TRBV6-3 TGTGCCAGCAGTGTACAGGGGGCAGGTCAGCCCCAGCATTTT CASSVQGAGQPQHF
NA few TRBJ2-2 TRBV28 TGTGCCGCAGGCCGGGAGTTCCACACCGGGGAGCTGTTTTTT CAAGREFHTGELFF
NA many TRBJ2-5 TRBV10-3 TGTGCCAGCTACGACGGATACCAAGAGACCCAGTACTTC CASYDGYQETQYF
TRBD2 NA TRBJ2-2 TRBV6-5 TGTGCCAGCAGTTCCGGGACTAGCTTCCGGGTGGGCGGGGAGCTGTTTTTT CASSSGTSFRVGGELFF
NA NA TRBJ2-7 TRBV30 TGTGCCTGGAGTTGGAGACTGAACTACGAGCAGTACTTC CAWSWRLNYEQYF
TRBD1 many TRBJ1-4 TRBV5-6 TGTGCCAGCAGCTTGGGGGCTGGGGCAGGGGGGAATGAAAAACTGTTTTTT CASSLGAGAGGNEKLFF
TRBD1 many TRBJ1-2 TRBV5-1 TGCGCCAGCAGCTTTGGGACAGACTATGGCTACACCTTC CASSFGTDYGYTF
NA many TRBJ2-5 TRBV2 TGTGCCAGCAAGCTTAGGACTGAAGGGGAGACCCAGTACTTC CASKLRTEGETQYF
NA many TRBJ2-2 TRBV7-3 TGTGCCAGCAGCTTAGCTGGTTTAGGCGGGGAGCTGTTTTTT CASSLAGLGGELFF
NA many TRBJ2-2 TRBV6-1 TGTGCCACCCTACGGTCGGGCCCGGGGGCCGGGGAGCTGTTTTTT CATLRSGPGAGELFF
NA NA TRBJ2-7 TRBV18 TGTGCCAGCTCACCAATTTCTCAGGGGTACGAGCAGTACTTC CASSPISQGYEQYF
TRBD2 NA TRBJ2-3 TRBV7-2 TGTGCCAGCAGCTGGGACTACACAGATACGCAGTATTTT CASSWDYTDTQYF
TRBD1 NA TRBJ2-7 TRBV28 TGTGCCAGCAGATACCAAGGGGACAGGGAGCAGTACTTC CASRYQGDREQYF
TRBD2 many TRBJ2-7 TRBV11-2 TGTGCCAGCCCCAGAGCCGGGACTAGCGGGTCGGCGAGCTCCTACGAGCAGTACTTC CASPRAGTSGSASSYEQYF
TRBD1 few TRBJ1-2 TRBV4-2 TGTGCCAGCAGCCAAGCCGGGACAGGGGGCATGTACGGCTACACCTTC CASSQAGTGGMYGYTF
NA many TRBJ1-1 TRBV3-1 TGTGCCAGCAGCCAAGATTGGTCGGGTAGGGCTGAAGCTTTCTTT CASSQDWSGRAEAFF
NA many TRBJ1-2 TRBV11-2 TGTGCCAGCAGCTTAGAAAGGGTAGCTAACTATGGCTACACCTTC CASSLERVANYGYTF
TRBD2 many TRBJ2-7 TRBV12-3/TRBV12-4 TGTGCCAGCAGTTTTGGGGGTGCGGGGGGGGAGCAGTACTTC CASSFGGAGGEQYF
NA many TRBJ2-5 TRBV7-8 TGTGCCAGCAGCAGGGCAGGGCGCCAAGAGACCCAGTACTTC CASSRAGRQETQYF
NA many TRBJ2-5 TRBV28 TGTGCCACCCAGGTGGGGGCTCAAGAGACCCAGTACTTC CATQVGAQETQYF
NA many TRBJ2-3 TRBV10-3 TGTGCCATCAGTTCTCCTCCAGATACGCAGTATTTT CAISSPPDTQYF
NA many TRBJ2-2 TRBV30 TGTGCCTGGAGTAAGGGGGGGGTGGCCGGGGAGCTGTTTTTT CAWSKGGVAGELFF
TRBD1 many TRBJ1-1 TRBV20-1 TGCAGTGCAAACGAGGACAGGGCCACTGAAGCTTTCTTT CSANEDRATEAFF
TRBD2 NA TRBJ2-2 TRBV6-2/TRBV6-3 TGTGCCAGCAGTAAGGGACTAGCGGGACCCGGGGAGCTGTTTTTT CASSKGLAGPGELFF
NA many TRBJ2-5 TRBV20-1 TGCAGTGCTAGAGTCTCCACCGCTACCCAGTACTTC CSARVSTATQYF
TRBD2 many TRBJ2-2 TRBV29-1 TGCAGCGTTGGTTTTTCGGGAGGTGTCGCCGGGGAGCTGTTTTTT CSVGFSGGVAGELFF
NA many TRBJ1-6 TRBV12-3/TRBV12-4 TGTGCCAGCAGTTTATTGGATTCACCCCTCCACTTT CASSLLDSPLHF
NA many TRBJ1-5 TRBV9 TGTGCCAGCAGCCCGGGCCCCACCACCAGGCAGCCCCAGCATTTT CASSPGPTTRQPQHF
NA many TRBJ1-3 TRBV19 TGTGCCAGTAGTATACGGCTAAGAGATGCCTCTGGAAACACCATATATTTT CASSIRLRDASGNTIYF
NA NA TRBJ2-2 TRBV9 TGTGCCAGCAGCGTAGCCGGGAGAGCGTCTAAAGGTCGCACCGGGGAGCTGTTTTTT CASSVAGRASKGRTGELFF
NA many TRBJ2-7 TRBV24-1 TGTGCCACCAGTTCCCCCACAGGCTACGAGCAGTACTTC CATSSPTGYEQYF
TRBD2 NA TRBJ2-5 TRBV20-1 TGCAGTGCTTTCTCGGGTCTAGCGGGACAAGAGACCCAGTACTTC CSAFSGLAGQETQYF
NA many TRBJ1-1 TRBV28 TGTGCCAGCAGTTATCGGGGGGCAGGTGAAGCTTTCTTT CASSYRGAGEAFF
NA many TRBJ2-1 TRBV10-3 TGTGCCACCTTACGCGGACAGTACAATGAGCAGTTCTTC CATLRGQYNEQFF
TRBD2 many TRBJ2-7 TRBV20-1 TGCAGTGCTAGAGAGTTAAGGGGCGGGGTAGCGGGAGCCTACGAGCAGTACTTC CSARELRGGVAGAYEQYF
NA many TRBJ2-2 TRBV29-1 TGCAGCGTTGATGGACAGGGAGGGACCGGGGAGCTGTTTTTT CSVDGQGGTGELFF
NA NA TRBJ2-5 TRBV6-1 TGTGCCAGCAGTGATTCTGGGAATTGGGAGACCCAGTACTTC CASSDSGNWETQYF
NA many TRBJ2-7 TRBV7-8 TGTGCCAGCAGCCCCCGTAAGGGGGGCTCCTACGAGCAGTACTTC CASSPRKGGSYEQYF
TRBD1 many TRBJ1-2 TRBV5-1 TGCGCCAGCAGCGTCACAGGGGGCCTACTCTATGGCTACACCTTC CASSVTGGLLYGYTF
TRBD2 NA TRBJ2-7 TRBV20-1 TGCAGTGCTGAGGACGGGAGGAACTACGAGCAGTACTTC CSAEDGRNYEQYF
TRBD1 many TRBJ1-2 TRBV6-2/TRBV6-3 TGTGCCAGCAGTTACCAGGGGGCCAGTGGCTACACCTTC CASSYQGASGYTF
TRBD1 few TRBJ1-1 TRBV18 TGTGCCAGCTCACGCGACAGGGTTAAGGCTGAAGCTTTCTTT CASSRDRVKAEAFF
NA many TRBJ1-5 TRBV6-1 TGTGCCAGCAGTGAGTTCCAGGGAGAGGCCCAGCATTTT CASSEFQGEAQHF
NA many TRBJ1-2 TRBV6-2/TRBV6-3 TGTGCCAGCAGTTATGGAGGGAGGAGAGGAATTGGCTACACCTTC CASSYGGRRGIGYTF